This T cell receptor (beta chain) was sequenced for a study of blood T cells in healthy people across ages. Whole-study findings and limits: Those diversity estimates obtained from one million T cells were thought to be underestimates. Since the PBMCs were unsorted, naive and antigen-experienced cells could not be conclusively compared.

In this sample, this clonotype turned up a few times. Its antigen is not known. The germline V gene encodes CDR1 SEHNR and CDR2 FQNEAQ (reference sequence). V lost 5 bases and J lost 4, with 20 bases in between. This CDR3 has 16 amino acids. For every donor, a draw yielded roughly 9.3 milliliters of peripheral blood. Alongside a J-beta primer mix, a sample-barcoded 5' primer served in a second PCR lasting about 7 to 11 cycles. Each cDNA molecule was tagged by a template-switch adaptor that had 12 random nucleotides. Via MiXCR, TCRdb re-called the 5' RACE reads, giving one row per CDR3 protein. This table holds 600,000 or so distinct CDR3 sequences, 40% to 55% found once.

The genes are TRBV7-9 and TRBJ2-5, with D perhaps matching TRBD1 (7 bases). The sequencing sample was made of blood. This receptor was taken from a man older than 75 in good health. CDR3 in amino acids: CASSAASRGARETQYF. The CDR3 DNA is TGTGCCAGCAGCGCCGCCAGCAGGGGGGCGAGAGAGACCCAGTACTTC. Full variable domain (outside the CDR3, taken from reference TRBV7-9 and TRBJ2-5): DTGVSQNPRHKITKRGQNVTFRCDPISEHNRLYWYRQTLGQGPEFLTYFQNEAQLEKSRLLSDRFSAERPKGSFSTLEIQRTEQGDSAMYLCASSAASRGARETQYFGPGTRLLVL.